The following is a TCR beta chain sequence with its context. No antigen is known for it. No base quality values were provided; no much bigger clone lies one nucleotide off. RNA was extracted using the RNeasy kit, and roughly 0.5 to 1 microgram was reverse transcribed with random hexamers. The immunoSEQ multiplex PCR assay, which covers 54 Vbeta and 13 Jbeta segments, was used to amplify TCR beta CDR3 regions. Bias from PCR amplification was corrected by using a synthetic template baseline for primer optimization and for computational correction. As for the original processing: Reads were annotated to V, D and J genes per IMGT and analyzed with immunoSEQ Analyzer, keeping only productive sequences. Clonality was computed as one minus Shannon entropy normalized by log2 of the number of productive unique sequences. Public and private clones were assessed among the 100 most prevalent clones of each patient and control. Clones were defined as Susac-specific if absent from the healthy and MS cohorts, from around 1,000 published viral clones and from other ImmuneACCESS disease sequences. The public sequencing data were trimmed at Q25 with fastp and processed into clonotypes with MiXCR by TCRdb, which kept only in-frame beta chains. Rows with one shared CDR3 protein collapse into an entry with the most common genes and DNA. TCRdb, not the authors, supplied the V and J calls. This sample has a few hundred thousand distinct CDR3 sequences in its table, and 75% to 90% of those were observed once. The leading ten clones occupy 0.18% of the sample.

Peripheral blood CD8+ and CD4+ T cells from healthy donors, Susac syndrome patients and multiple sclerosis patients were profiled using high-throughput TCR beta sequencing. The multiple sclerosis controls were treatment-naive patients who had stable or active relapsing-remitting disease and met the revised McDonald criteria. Bulk CD8+ and CD4+ T cells were purified by magnetic negative isolation, while CD8+ TEMRA cells were enriched using FACS. Blood was collected in EDTA tubes and processed within 24 hours, with PBMCs isolated through density gradient centrifugation. PBMCs destined for TCR sequencing were cryopreserved in liquid nitrogen and later thawed in a 37 °C water bath. The sorted or isolated CD4+, CD8+ and CD8+ TEMRA cells reached a purity of at least 90%. The data derive from a study of CD8 T cells in Susac syndrome (dated by TCRdb to between 2018 and 2020). In terms of the full investigation: The study used repertoire sequencing to test whether antigen drove CD8+ T cell activation and differentiation in Susac syndrome. The study compared CD8+ T cell repertoire clonality among around 11 healthy donors, around 14 Susac syndrome patients and approximately 16 multiple sclerosis patients.

The paper's findings and limits, for the study overall: The study acknowledged that relatively few individuals were included in the TCR sequencing and HLA analysis.

This clonotype was obtained from a human donor with multiple sclerosis. Sequencing used CD8+ T cells from PBMCs.

The CDR3 has the sequence CASSIFGQGWNEQFF. The DNA is as follows: TGTGCCAGTAGTATATTTGGACAGGGTTGGAATGAGCAGTTCTTC. The sequence is built from TRBV19 and TRBJ2-1, with 8 bases aligning to TRBD1. From the germline V gene (reference sequence), CDR1 is LNHDA and CDR2 is SQIVND. Trimming removed 2 bases from V and 7 bases from J; the gene matches leave 7 bases unexplained. Spanning cysteine to phenylalanine, the CDR3 consists of 15 amino acids. The retained sequence is limited to the CDR3, 45 bases, with the frame set at the first base.